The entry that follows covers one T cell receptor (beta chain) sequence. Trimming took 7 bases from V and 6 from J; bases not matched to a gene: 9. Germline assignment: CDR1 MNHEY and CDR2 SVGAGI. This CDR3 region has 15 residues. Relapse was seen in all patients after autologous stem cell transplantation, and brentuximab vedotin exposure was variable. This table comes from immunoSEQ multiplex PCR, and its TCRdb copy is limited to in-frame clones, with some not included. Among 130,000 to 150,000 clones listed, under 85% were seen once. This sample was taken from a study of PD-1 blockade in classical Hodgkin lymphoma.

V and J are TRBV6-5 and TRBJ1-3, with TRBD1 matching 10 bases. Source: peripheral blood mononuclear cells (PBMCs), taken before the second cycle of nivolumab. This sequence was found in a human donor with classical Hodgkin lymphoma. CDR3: CASIPRTGGLNTIYF. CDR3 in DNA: TGTGCCAGCATTCCGCGGACAGGGGGATTAAACACCATATATTTT.